The clone carrying this T cell receptor (beta chain) was recorded a few times. Its specificity is not known. This entry belongs to a study of beta chain features in type 1 diabetes. Expressed TCRB transcripts were sequenced after all isolated RNA was converted to cDNA. The method was immunoSEQ multiplex PCR; TCRdb's version includes in-frame clones alone and lacks a portion of them. The sample has hundreds of thousands of clones, 17% seen once. The CDR3 consists of 13 residues. Germline CDR1 SGDLS, CDR2 YYNGEE. V was clipped by 4 bases and J by 6 bases; unmatched bases: 6. Study-wide points: Whatever favoring of shorter templates PCR might show would apply equally to patients and controls. Moderate but significant shortening of TCRB CDR3s was recorded in all four CD4+ subsets from Type 1 diabetes patients. HLA effects on TCRB rearrangement stayed unresolved here.

The chain carries TRBV9 and TRBJ1-2; 7 positions match TRBD1. This receptor was identified in a woman aged 18-29 years in good health. The source material was naive CD4+ T cells from blood. The CDR3 DNA follows: TGTGCCAGCAGCACCAGGACAGGCGATGGCTACACCTTC. The encoded protein is CASSTRTGDGYTF.